Listed below are T cell receptor beta chains from one sample, sequenced in a study of blood T cell repertoires in COVID-19. Clones were sequenced by immunoSEQ multiplex PCR, and TCRdb holds only the in-frame ones, with some missing. The repertoire holds over 90,000 clones, with roughly 90% as singletons. Sequenced: peripheral blood. The origin of the receptors is an elderly man with acute or convalescent COVID-19. The CDR3 runs from the conserved cysteine through the conserved F or W. D genes are given only for firm matches. For some rows the clone size is stated as once, few or many, or as a class when expanded; others skip it.

j_call d_call clone_size cdr3_length v_call cdr3_nt cdr3_aa
TRBJ1-2 - - 15 TRBV5-4 TGTGCCAGCAGCCTGGGGGGCGTCCCTCGGAGTGGCTACACCTTC CASSLGGVPRSGYTF
TRBJ1-5 TRBD1 - 18 TRBV7-2 TGTGCCAGCAGCCTACAACCATGGGACAGGGTAAGCAATCAGCCCCAGCATTTT CASSLQPWDRVSNQPQHF
TRBJ2-7 - - 16 TRBV7-8 TGTGCCAGCAGCCAAGGAGAAAGGGGTTTGACCTACGAGCAGTACTTC CASSQGERGLTYEQYF
TRBJ2-7 - - 13 TRBV28 TGTGCCAGCAGACCGACAGCCCCCTACGAGCAGTACTTC CASRPTAPYEQYF
TRBJ2-7 - - 15 TRBV9 TGTGCCAGCAGCGCCGTCCGGACAGCAACCTACGAGCAGTACTTC CASSAVRTATYEQYF
TRBJ1-2 TRBD1 - 14 TRBV19 TGTGCCAGTAGGCTCAGGGGGGATTACTATGGCTACACCTTC CASRLRGDYYGYTF
TRBJ2-5 TRBD1 once 15 TRBV18 TGTGCCAGCTCACGCGGGACAGGTACCCAAGAGACCCAGTACTTC CASSRGTGTQETQYF
TRBJ2-7 - - 15 TRBV7-8 TGTGCCAGCAGCTTAAATGAGCTATCAACCTACGAGCAGTACTTC CASSLNELSTYEQYF
TRBJ1-3 - once 17 TRBV6-1 TGTGCCAGCAGTGAAGCTTCCCAGGGGAGGGCTGGAAACACCATATATTTT CASSEASQGRAGNTIYF
TRBJ2-3 - - 15 TRBV6-5 TGTGCCAGCAGTCCGGGCCCGAGGGGGACAGATACGCAGTATTTT CASSPGPRGTDTQYF
TRBJ2-4 - - 14 TRBV5-1 TGCGCCAGCAGCTTGGTTACAGGAAAAAACATTCAGTACTTC CASSLVTGKNIQYF
TRBJ2-7 - - 14 TRBV5-1 TGCGCCAGCAGCACCGGGACACTTCCCTACGAGCAGTACTTC CASSTGTLPYEQYF
TRBJ2-7 TRBD1 few 15 TRBV9 TGTGCCAGCAGCGCTCCGGGACAGGGTTGGAACGAGCAGTACTTC CASSAPGQGWNEQYF
TRBJ1-6 TRBD1 - 15 TRBV11-2 TGTGCCAGCAGCTTAGAACAGGGGTGGGGTTCACCCCTCCACTTT CASSLEQGWGSPLHF
TRBJ2-7 TRBD1 - 15 TRBV6-5 TGTGCCAGCAGTTACAACGGACAGGGGGCCGACGAGCAGTACTTC CASSYNGQGADEQYF
TRBJ2-3 - once 14 TRBV5-6 TGTGCCAGCAGCCCATGGACTAGCACAGATACGCAGTATTTT CASSPWTSTDTQYF
TRBJ2-7 TRBD1 - 13 TRBV7-9 TGTGCCAGCAGCCGGGACAGTTCCTACGAGCAGTACTTC CASSRDSSYEQYF
TRBJ2-5 TRBD1 - 16 TRBV6-1 TGTGCCAGCAGTGACCCCAGGGGGAGAATAGGAGAGACCCAGTACTTC CASSDPRGRIGETQYF
TRBJ2-1 TRBD2 - 16 TRBV18 TGTGCCAGCTCACCTTCGACTAGCGGGAGGAGGAATGAGCAGTTCTTC CASSPSTSGRRNEQFF
TRBJ1-1 - - 16 TRBV15 TGTGCCACCAGCAGAGACACGGGACACATGAACACTGAAGCTTTCTTT CATSRDTGHMNTEAFF
TRBJ1-6 - - 17 TRBV28 TGTGCCAGCAGTCGACCGCTACCCGGGCTTAGCGGTTCACCCCTCCACTTT CASSRPLPGLSGSPLHF
TRBJ1-5 TRBD1 - 18 TRBV6-2/TRBV6-3 TGTGCCAGCAGTTACAGGCCGGATAGGGCAGGGGGCAGACAGCCCCAGCATTTT CASSYRPDRAGGRQPQHF
TRBJ2-3 TRBD1 - 17 TRBV7-2 TGTGCCAGCAGCTTAGTGCTTGGGGACAGGGGGCGGAATACGCAGTATTTT CASSLVLGDRGRNTQYF
TRBJ1-5 - - 12 TRBV19 TGTGCCAGTAGTTCGTTGGGAGGGCCCCAGCATTTT CASSSLGGPQHF
TRBJ1-2 TRBD1 - 14 TRBV5-6 TGTGCCAGCAGCCCGACAGGGGGAGACTATGGCTACACCTTC CASSPTGGDYGYTF
TRBJ2-6 - - 17 TRBV7-9 TGTGCCAGCAGCCACCGCGGGGGCGCCGAAGGGGCCAACGTCCTGACTTTC CASSHRGGAEGANVLTF
TRBJ2-7 - - 15 TRBV6-5 TGTGCCAGCAGTTACGACGGGGGAGCAGACTACGAGCAGTACTTC CASSYDGGADYEQYF
TRBJ2-2 TRBD1 few 15 TRBV27 TGTGCCAGCAGGACCGGGACAGTGAACACCGGGGAGCTGTTTTTT CASRTGTVNTGELFF
TRBJ2-5 - - 13 TRBV6-2/TRBV6-3 TGTGCCAGCAGTTATGGGGCAGGAGAGACCCAGTACTTC CASSYGAGETQYF
TRBJ2-1 - - 12 TRBV6-5 TGTGCCAGCACTTTTTCGTACAATGAGCAGTTCTTC CASTFSYNEQFF
TRBJ2-1 TRBD1 few 20 TRBV5-4 TGTGCCAGCAGCTTGGAGTTCCGCGACAGGGGAAAAGCTGCCACCAATGAGCAGTTCTTC CASSLEFRDRGKAATNEQFF
TRBJ2-7 TRBD2 - 14 TRBV15 TGTGCCACCAGCGTCCGACTAGCGGGAGGCGAGCAGTACTTC CATSVRLAGGEQYF
TRBJ2-2 - - 16 TRBV7-9 TGTGCCAGCGTCCACAGCCCCCAGGGGAACACCGGGGAGCTGTTTTTT CASVHSPQGNTGELFF
TRBJ2-2 - once 16 TRBV19 TGTGCCAGTAGTATCCTTGTCCAGGCGAACACCGGGGAGCTGTTTTTT CASSILVQANTGELFF
TRBJ1-5 TRBD1 - 16 TRBV6-6 TGTGCCAGCAGTTACCAAGGCAGGGGGCGAGATCAGCCCCAGCATTTT CASSYQGRGRDQPQHF
TRBJ1-4 TRBD1 - 14 TRBV19 TGTGCCAGTAGGGAACAGGGGACGAGGGAAAAACTGTTTTTT CASREQGTREKLFF
TRBJ2-1 TRBD2 - 19 TRBV5-1 TGCGCCAGCAGCGGGGGACTAGCGGGAGGGCCCGGCTCCTACAATGAGCAGTTCTTC CASSGGLAGGPGSYNEQFF
TRBJ2-5 TRBD1 few 16 TRBV6-1 TGTGCCAGCAGTGAAAATATGGGGACAGGGCAAGAGACCCAGTACTTC CASSENMGTGQETQYF
TRBJ2-2 TRBD1 - 14 TRBV29-1 TGCAGCGTTGAAGTCGGACAGGGGGTGGGGGAGCTGTTTTTT CSVEVGQGVGELFF
TRBJ2-1 TRBD1 once 15 TRBV5-5 TGTGCCAGCAGCTTGTTGGGACAGGGCTACAATGAGCAGTTCTTC CASSLLGQGYNEQFF
TRBJ2-3 - - 15 TRBV7-9 TGTGCCAGCAGCTTAGTGCCAGGGGTTTCGGATACGCAGTATTTT CASSLVPGVSDTQYF
TRBJ1-1 TRBD1 - 21 TRBV4-3 TGCGCCAGCAGCCAAGATGGGATAGGGACGGGGATAATCCAGGGGGCCACTGAAGCTTTCTTT CASSQDGIGTGIIQGATEAFF